The present T cell receptor (beta chain) was sequenced within a study of blood T cell repertoires in COVID-19. At the level of the study: COVID-19 samples, acute and convalescent, were from the United States, Italy and Spain. The analysed material was cDNA or gDNA that came from T cells, B-cell-depleted T cells, or PBMCs.

As originally analysed: Quantification of nucleated cells was approximated via reference gene primer amplification. Here immunoSEQ multiplex PCR was the method, and the copy in TCRdb shows in-frame clones only, minus some. V, J and clone size reflect that table, while D and trimming were determined from the DNA. The repertoire holds some 99,000 clones, with over 75% as singletons. The CDR3 is 15 amino acids. Trimming left V 5 bases short and J 5 bases short, with 18 bases between. Germline CDR1 reads MDHEN; CDR2 reads SYDVKM. Many counts were recorded for this clone. V and J are TRBV28 and TRBJ1-1, with D possibly matching TRBD1 (6 bases). The clonotype was recovered from a woman older than 75 with acute or convalescent COVID-19. The sample consisted of peripheral blood. CDR3 amino acids: CASSRNPGQMTEAFF. CDR3 coding DNA: TGTGCCAGCAGTCGAAACCCGGGACAAATGACTGAAGCTTTCTTT.